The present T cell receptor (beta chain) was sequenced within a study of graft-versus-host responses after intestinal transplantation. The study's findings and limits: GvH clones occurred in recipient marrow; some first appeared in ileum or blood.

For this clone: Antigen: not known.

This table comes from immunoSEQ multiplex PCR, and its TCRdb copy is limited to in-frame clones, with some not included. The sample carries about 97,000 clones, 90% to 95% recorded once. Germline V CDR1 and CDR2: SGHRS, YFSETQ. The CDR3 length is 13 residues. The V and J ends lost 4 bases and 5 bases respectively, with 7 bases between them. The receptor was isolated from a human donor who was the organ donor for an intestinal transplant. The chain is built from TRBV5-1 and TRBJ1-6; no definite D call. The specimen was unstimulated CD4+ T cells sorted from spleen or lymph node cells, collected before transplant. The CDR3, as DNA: TGCGCCAGCAGCCGACAAGATAATTCACCCCTCCACTTT. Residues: CASSRQDNSPLHF.